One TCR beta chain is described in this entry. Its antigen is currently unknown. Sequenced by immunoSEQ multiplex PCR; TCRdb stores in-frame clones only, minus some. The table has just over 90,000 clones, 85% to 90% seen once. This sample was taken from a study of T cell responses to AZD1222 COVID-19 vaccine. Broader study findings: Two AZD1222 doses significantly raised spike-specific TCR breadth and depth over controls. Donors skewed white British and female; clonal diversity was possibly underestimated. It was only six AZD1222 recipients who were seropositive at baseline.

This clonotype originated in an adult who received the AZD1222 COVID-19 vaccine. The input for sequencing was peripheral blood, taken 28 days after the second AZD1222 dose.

CDR3 sequence: CATGGATDTQYF. The CDR3 DNA reads TGTGCCACCGGCGGGGCTACAGATACGCAGTATTTT. The chain is built from TRBV15 and TRBJ2-3; TRBD2 is a possible D gene (6 bases). Germline CDR1 is LNHNV and CDR2 is YYDKDF (reference sequence). Trimming removed 8 bases from V and 3 bases from J, with 9 bases in between. This CDR3 is 12 amino acids long.